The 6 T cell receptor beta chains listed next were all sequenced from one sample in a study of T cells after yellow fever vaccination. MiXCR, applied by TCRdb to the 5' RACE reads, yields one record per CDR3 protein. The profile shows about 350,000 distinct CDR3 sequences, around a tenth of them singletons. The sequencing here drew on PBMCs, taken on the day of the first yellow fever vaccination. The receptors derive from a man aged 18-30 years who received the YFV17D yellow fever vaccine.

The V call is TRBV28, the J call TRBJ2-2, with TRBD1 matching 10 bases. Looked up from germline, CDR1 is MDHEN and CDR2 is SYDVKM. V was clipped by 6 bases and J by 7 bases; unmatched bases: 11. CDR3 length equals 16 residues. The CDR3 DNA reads TGTGCCAGCAGCCCTTACCGGGACAGGGGAGGCGGGGAGCTGTTTTTT. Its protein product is CASSPYRDRGGGELFF.

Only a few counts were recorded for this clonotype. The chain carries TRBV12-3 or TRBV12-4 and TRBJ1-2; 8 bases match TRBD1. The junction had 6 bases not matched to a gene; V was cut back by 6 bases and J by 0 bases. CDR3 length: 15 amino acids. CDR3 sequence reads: CASSLGDRPNYGYTF. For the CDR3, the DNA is TGTGCCAGCAGCCTGGGGGACAGGCCTAACTATGGCTACACCTTC.

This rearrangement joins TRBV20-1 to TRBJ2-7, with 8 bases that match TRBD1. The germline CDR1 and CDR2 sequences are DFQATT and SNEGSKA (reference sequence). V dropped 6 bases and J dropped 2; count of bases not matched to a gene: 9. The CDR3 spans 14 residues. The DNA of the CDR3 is TGCAGTGCCTTGCCCTACAGGGGGGCCTACGAGCAGTACGTC. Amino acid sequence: CSALPYRGAYEQYV.

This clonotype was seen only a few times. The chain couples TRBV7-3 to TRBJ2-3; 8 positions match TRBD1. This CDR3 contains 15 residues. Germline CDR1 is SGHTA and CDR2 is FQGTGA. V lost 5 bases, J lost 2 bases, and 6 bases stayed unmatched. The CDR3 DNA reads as TGTGCCAGCAGCCGCACAGGGGGACACACAGATACGCAGTATTTT. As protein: CASSRTGGHTDTQYF.

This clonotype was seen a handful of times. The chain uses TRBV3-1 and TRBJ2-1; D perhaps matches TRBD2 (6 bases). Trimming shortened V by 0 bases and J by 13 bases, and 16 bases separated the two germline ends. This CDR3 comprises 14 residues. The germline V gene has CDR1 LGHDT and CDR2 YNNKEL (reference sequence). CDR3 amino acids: CASSQEGSGGYQFF. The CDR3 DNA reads TGTGCCAGCAGCCAAGAAGGGTCCGGGGGTTATCAGTTCTTC.

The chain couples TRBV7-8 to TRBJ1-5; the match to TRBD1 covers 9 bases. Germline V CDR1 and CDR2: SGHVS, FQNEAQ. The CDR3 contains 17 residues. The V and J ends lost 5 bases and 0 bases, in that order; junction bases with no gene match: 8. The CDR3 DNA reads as TGTGCCAGCAGCGACATTGGGACAGGGCGTAGCAATCAGCCCCAGCATTTT. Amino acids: CASSDIGTGRSNQPQHF.